This T cell receptor beta chain was found in a study of blood T cell repertoires in COVID-19. Background on the study: Researchers got acute and convalescent COVID-19 samples from the United States, Italy and Spain. In each case, the material was cDNA or gDNA derived from T cells, B-cell-depleted T cells, or PBMCs.

Authors' data handling: Reference gene primer amplification in the assay estimated nucleated cell counts. Profiling relied on immunoSEQ multiplex PCR, and the TCRdb table lists in-frame clones only, not all of them. V and J calls and clone size are as listed in that table; D and trimming were resolved from the DNA. The sample holds 100,000 to 150,000 clones, just over 85% seen once. This CDR3 is 14 amino acids long. CDR1 and CDR2 (germline): SGHTA, FQGNSA. V lost 3 bases to trimming and J lost 7 bases; unmatched junction nucleotides: 6. The clonotype comes from a woman aged 50 to 60 with active or convalescent COVID-19. The genes are TRBV7-2 and TRBJ1-3, with 7 bases identical to TRBD1. The sequenced sample consisted of peripheral blood. This CDR3 is CASSFPTGENTIYF. CDR3 bases: TGTGCCAGCAGCTTTCCAACAGGGGAGAACACCATATATTTT.